This T cell receptor (beta chain) came from a study of T cell responses to AZD1222 COVID-19 vaccine. Data came from immunoSEQ multiplex PCR; TCRdb stores just in-frame clones and leaves some out. Of around 99,000 clones listed, about 90% are singletons. Trimming at V came to 5 bases and at J to 4 bases, leaving 6 bases not matched to a gene. Per the germline V gene, CDR1 is SGHNT and CDR2 is YENEEA. This CDR3 comprises 14 residues. The rearrangement joins TRBV11-3 to TRBJ2-5, with 8 bases identical to TRBD1. The sample was peripheral blood, taken 28 days after the second AZD1222 dose. This clonotype was sampled from an adult who received the AZD1222 COVID-19 vaccine. CDR3 nucleotides: TGTGCCAGCAGCCCACGGACAGGGACAGAGACCCAGTACTTC. Protein sequence: CASSPRTGTETQYF.